The 3 T cell receptor beta chains below were found in one sample sequenced in a study of cytomegalovirus exposure and HLA in healthy donors. Data came from immunoSEQ multiplex PCR; TCRdb stores just in-frame clones and leaves some out. The sample yields about 110,000 clones, roughly 90% seen once. Source material: PBMCs. These receptors all come from a woman in her 30s in good health and CMV-seropositive.

The genes are TRBV27 and TRBJ1-1; maybe TRBD1 (5 bases). Germline assignment: CDR1 MNHEY and CDR2 SMNVEV (reference sequence). The CDR3 loop spans 13 amino acids. The V and J ends lost 3 bases and 5 bases respectively, with 10 bases between them. CDR3 sequence (DNA): TGTGCCAGCAGTTTTGACAGAAGAACTGAAGCTTTCTTT. Its protein is CASSFDRRTEAFF.

J is TRBJ2-7 and V is TRBV10-3; D unresolved. Germline V gene lookup returns CDR1 ENHRY and CDR2 SYGVKD. The ends were cut back, 6 bases at V and 5 bases at J, with 17 bases in the middle. This CDR3 region has 14 residues. As DNA, the CDR3 is TGTGCCATCAGCTACAGAATAGGAATGAACGAGCAGTACTTC. Translating gives CAISYRIGMNEQYF.

The rearrangement joins TRBV5-1 to TRBJ2-1; 8 bases are shared with TRBD2. In germline, CDR1 is SGHRS, CDR2 YFSETQ. Trimming took 2 bases from V and 9 from J; bases not matched to a gene: 4. This CDR3 comprises 13 residues. The CDR3 spells CASSLAGASEQFF. DNA for the CDR3: TGCGCCAGCAGCTTAGCGGGAGCTAGTGAGCAGTTCTTC.